The 24 T cell receptor beta chains below come from one sample, sequenced in a study of STAT3 mutations in large granular lymphocyte leukemia. General study results and limits: In T-cell large granular lymphocyte leukemia, about half of patients showed multiple immunodominant subclonotypes.

The assay was immunoSEQ multiplex PCR, and TCRdb's table has in-frame clones only and misses some. The data contain approximately 2,500 clones, about 62% of them singletons. Their antigens remain unidentified. The sample taken for sequencing was peripheral blood mononuclear cells. These receptors all come from a man aged 55 to 70 with T-cell large granular lymphocyte leukemia. Some clones in this sample may be carry-over from other donors' samples.

This chain links TRBV5-6 with TRBJ1-2; 7 nucleotides match TRBD1. Germline V gene data show CDR1 as SGHDT and CDR2 as YYEEEE. J was trimmed by 5 bases and V by 5 bases; bases with no gene match: 6. This CDR3 has 13 residues. The CDR3 region is CASSGRTGYGYTF. The CDR3 nucleotides read TGTGCCAGCAGTGGGAGGACAGGATATGGCTACACCTTC.

V is TRBV5-1 and J is TRBJ1-2; maybe TRBD1 (6 bases). CDR3 length equals 15 residues. In germline, CDR1 is SGHRS, CDR2 YFSETQ. Trimming pared 0 bases from V and 6 bases from J, leaving 15 bases between. CDR3 protein: CASSLAGQRAHGYTF. The CDR3 DNA is TGCGCCAGCAGCTTGGCAGGACAGCGGGCTCATGGCTACACCTTC.

This clone was detected a few times. This chain uses TRBV5-1 with TRBJ1-1, with D maybe TRBD1 (5 bases). The CDR3 is 14 amino acids. The germline V gene has CDR1 SGHRS and CDR2 YFSETQ. Deletions cut 5 bases from V and 6 bases from J, with 17 bases between. This chain's CDR3 is CASRRERGIAEAFF. The CDR3 DNA follows: TGCGCCAGCAGGAGAGAGCGGGGGATAGCTGAAGCTTTCTTT.

The genes are TRBV27 and TRBJ2-1; 10 bases agree with TRBD1. Germline-derived CDR1 and CDR2 are MNHEY and SMNVEV (reference sequence). This CDR3 comprises 14 residues. V shed 8 bases and J 4 bases; nucleotides not matched to a gene: 5. This CDR3 is CASALDRGYNEQFF. The CDR3 region has the DNA TGTGCCAGCGCGCTGGACAGGGGGTACAATGAGCAGTTCTTC.

This clone was counted a few times. The CDR3 reads CASAREGYEQFF. As DNA, the CDR3 is TGCGCCAGCGCTCGGGAGGGATATGAGCAGTTCTTC. The V call is TRBV5-1, the J call TRBJ2-1; TRBD2 agrees at 8 bases. This CDR3 has 12 residues. Per the germline V gene, CDR1 is SGHRS and CDR2 is YFSETQ. V lost 7 bases, J lost 8 bases, and 5 bases stayed unmatched.

The chain employs TRBV7-9 and TRBJ2-7, with unresolved D. CDR3 size: 12 residues. Germline V lookup: CDR1 SEHNR, CDR2 FQNEAQ (reference sequence). Trimming removed 1 base from V and 7 bases from J, with 8 bases in between. CDR3 loop: CASSLVQGEQYF. In DNA form, the CDR3 reads TGTGCCAGCAGCTTAGTGCAAGGGGAGCAGTACTTC.

This clone was counted only a few times. The V gene is TRBV18, the J gene TRBJ1-2, with 8 bases lining up with TRBD1. Germline-derived CDR1 and CDR2 are KGHSH and LQKENI. The junction had 2 bases not matched to a gene; V was cut back by 2 bases and J by 0 bases. This CDR3 is built from 15 residues. CDR3 amino acids: CASSPAGQANYGYTF. The CDR3 DNA reads as TGTGCCAGCTCACCAGCGGGACAGGCTAACTATGGCTACACCTTC.

CDR3 sequence: CASSNSPGQPQHF. In DNA form, the CDR3 reads TGTGCCAGCTCAAATTCTCCGGGCCAGCCCCAGCATTTT. This chain joins TRBV18 and TRBJ1-5; no clear D. The CDR3 is 13 residues long. The V gene lost 5 bases and the J gene lost 7 bases, with 12 bases spanning the gap. Germline V gives CDR1 KGHSH, CDR2 LQKENI. Full variable domain (remainder filled in from reference TRBV18 and TRBJ1-5): NAGVMQNPRHLVRRRGQEARLRCSPMKGHSHVYWYRQLPEEGLKFMVYLQKENIIDESGMPKERFSAEFPKEGPSILRIQQVVRGDSAAYFCASSNSPGQPQHFGDGTRLSIL.

This clone was seen a single time. This chain links TRBV5-4 with TRBJ2-3; TRBD2 is a possible D gene (5 bases). The CDR3 runs to 17 residues. Germline loops: CDR1 SGHNT, CDR2 YYREEE (reference sequence). The V end was cut by 1 base, the J end by 6 bases, with 21 bases between. Here the CDR3 DNA reads TGTGCCAGCAGCTTGAGGGAGTTTGGCAATCTCCGGGATACGCAGTATTTT. Protein sequence: CASSLREFGNLRDTQYF.

This clone was detected only a few times. This sequence joins TRBV10-2 and TRBJ2-7; no reliable D call. The CDR3 length is 14 residues. Trimming shortened V by 3 bases and J by 0 bases, and 9 bases separated the two germline ends. The germline gives CDR1 WSHSY, CDR2 SAAADI. The CDR3 nucleotides are TGCGCCAGCAGTGAAGTGGGCCTCTCCTACGAGCAGTACTTC. This sequence encodes CASSEVGLSYEQYF.

The chain carries TRBV15 and TRBJ1-5, with a weak D call TRBD1 (5 bases). This CDR3 region has 16 residues. Germline assignment: CDR1 LNHNV and CDR2 YYDKDF (reference sequence). Trimming removed 5 bases at V and 0 bases at J, with 14 bases between. The CDR3 region is CATSPRRQTSNQPQHF. CDR3 DNA sequence: TGTGCCACCAGCCCTCGTAGACAGACTAGCAATCAGCCCCAGCATTTT.

The chain recombines TRBV7-9 with TRBJ2-6, with D tentatively TRBD2 (6 bases). The germline CDR1 and CDR2 sequences are SEHNR and FQNEAQ (reference sequence). Between the trimmed V and J ends, which lost 3 bases and 1 base, there was a span of 10 bases. There are 16 residues in the CDR3. CDR3 sequence: CASSFVRGSGANVLTF. CDR3 in DNA: TGTGCCAGCAGCTTCGTGCGGGGTTCTGGGGCCAACGTCCTGACTTTC.

V usage is TRBV6-6 and J usage is TRBJ2-7; TRBD1 matches at 9 bases. From germline, CDR1 is MNHNY and CDR2 SVGAGI (reference sequence). This CDR3 spans 13 amino acids. Losses at the gene ends were 6 bases for V and 3 bases for J; bases not matched to a gene: 3. CDR3 in amino acids: CASSLDRGYEQYF. Written as DNA, the CDR3 is TGTGCCAGCAGCCTGGACAGGGGCTACGAGCAGTACTTC.

The chain employs TRBV30 and TRBJ1-1, with no clear D. In germline, CDR1 is GTSNPN, CDR2 SVGIG (reference sequence). Trimming stripped 0 bases from V and 4 bases from J, with 12 bases between. This CDR3 spans 14 amino acids. The CDR3 DNA is TGTGCCTGGAGTGTAATGCCCCCCCTCACTGAAGCTTTCTTT. Translating it yields CAWSVMPPLTEAFF.

V is TRBV5-5 and J is TRBJ1-1; D call uncertain. CDR1 and CDR2 (germline): SGHKS, YYEKEE (reference sequence). CDR3 length: 13 residues. Deletions cut 0 bases from V and 11 bases from J, with 14 bases between. The CDR3 DNA reads TGTGCCAGCAGCTTGGCTATACTGAAAGGGGCTTTCTTT. It is translated as CASSLAILKGAFF.

The chain recombines TRBV18 with TRBJ2-7; D is perhaps TRBD2 (5 bases). The CDR3 contains 15 residues. Germline-derived CDR1 and CDR2 are KGHSH and LQKENI. V shed 6 bases and J shed 2 bases, with 17 bases lying between them. DNA for the CDR3: TGTGCCAGCTCGCCGCGAACCGGGGAACCCTACGAGCAGTACGTC. Its translation is CASSPRTGEPYEQYV.

This clone was detected only a few times. The rearrangement links TRBV5-1 to TRBJ2-2, with 9 nucleotides matching TRBD1. V trimming: 5 bases; J trimming: 3 bases; junction bases outside the gene matches: 5. The CDR3 totals 15 residues. Germline values: CDR1 SGHRS, CDR2 YFSETQ. The CDR3 nucleotides read TGCGCCAGCAGGCCGCGGGACAGGGACACCGGGGAGCTGTTTTTT. Translation gives CASRPRDRDTGELFF.

This clone is a singleton in its sample. V gene TRBV5-6 combines with J gene TRBJ1-5; 10 bases agree with TRBD1. V shed 2 bases and J 6 bases; nucleotides not matched to a gene: 5. The CDR3 loop spans 15 amino acids. Germline V CDR1 and CDR2: SGHDT, YYEEEE. The CDR3, as DNA: TGTGCCAGCAGCTTTGGCGGGACAGGGGTTCAGCCCCAGCATTTT. Its protein is CASSFGGTGVQPQHF.

The chain couples TRBV14 to TRBJ1-3; tentatively, D is TRBD1 (5 bases). The CDR3 runs to 15 residues. V lost 4 bases, J lost 0 bases, and 10 bases lay in between. Germline CDR1 and CDR2: SGHDN and FVKESK. The CDR3 DNA follows: TGTGCCAGCAGCCGGGGCCAGATCTCTGGAAACACCATATATTTT. Translating gives CASSRGQISGNTIYF. Combining the CDR3 with reference TRBV14 and TRBJ1-3 gives the whole variable domain EAGVTQFPSHSVIEKGQTVTLRCDPISGHDNLYWYRRVMGKEIKFLLHFVKESKQDESGMPNNRFLAERTGGTYSTLKVQPAELEDSGVYFCASSRGQISGNTIYFGEGSWLTVV.

The rearrangement uses TRBV29-1 and TRBJ1-5, with D perhaps matching TRBD1 (5 bases). The V end lost 6 bases, the J end lost 0 bases, and 12 bases lay between the germline ends. The CDR3 runs to 14 residues. Germline values: CDR1 SQVTM, CDR2 ANQGSEA. DNA of the CDR3: TGCAGCGTAGGCGCGACAGATAGCAATCAGCCCCAGCATTTT. Its protein product is CSVGATDSNQPQHF.

This rearrangement joins TRBV25-1 to TRBJ2-5; D possibly matches TRBD1 or TRBD2 (5 bases each). Trimming stripped 4 bases from V and 7 bases from J, with 13 bases between. CDR3 length: 13 residues. The V gene's germline CDR1 is MGHDK and CDR2 SYGVNS. CDR3 in amino acids: CASSGSSGGTQYF. CDR3 nucleotide sequence: TGTGCCAGCAGTGGGTCCTCTGGGGGGACCCAGTACTTC.

This chain connects TRBV5-7 to TRBJ2-5, with D possibly being TRBD1 (6 bases). TRBV5-7 falls under the ORF class, with uncertain function. Trimming removed 6 bases at V and 2 bases at J, with 17 bases between. The CDR3 length is 15 residues. CDR3 sequence (DNA): TGTGCCAGCACACCGCAGGGGCGGATACAAGAGACCCAGTACTTC. Translated, it gives CASTPQGRIQETQYF.

The chain recombines TRBV5-4 with TRBJ1-2; 9 bases line up with TRBD1. Germline V lookup: CDR1 SGHNT, CDR2 YYREEE (reference sequence). CDR3 size: 14 residues. V gave up 4 bases and J gave up 2 bases; unmatched junction bases: 3. The CDR3 sequence is CASSHGQGNYGYTF. CDR3 nucleotides: TGTGCCAGCAGCCACGGACAGGGGAACTATGGCTACACCTTC. Variable domain in full (rest from reference TRBV5-4 and TRBJ1-2): ETGVTQSPTHLIKTRGQQVTLRCSSQSGHNTVSWYQQALGQGPQFIFQYYREEENGRGNFPPRFSGLQFPNYSSELNVNALELDDSALYLCASSHGQGNYGYTFGSGTRLTVV.

This clone is a singleton in its sample. This chain links TRBV25-1 with TRBJ2-5; D may be TRBD1 (5 bases). The CDR3 spans 16 residues. In germline, CDR1 is MGHDK, CDR2 SYGVNS. V lost 6 bases and J lost 0, with 17 bases in between. The CDR3 loop reads CASSPWGATDQETQYF. In DNA, the CDR3 is TGTGCCAGCAGCCCCTGGGGCGCCACCGACCAAGAGACCCAGTACTTC.